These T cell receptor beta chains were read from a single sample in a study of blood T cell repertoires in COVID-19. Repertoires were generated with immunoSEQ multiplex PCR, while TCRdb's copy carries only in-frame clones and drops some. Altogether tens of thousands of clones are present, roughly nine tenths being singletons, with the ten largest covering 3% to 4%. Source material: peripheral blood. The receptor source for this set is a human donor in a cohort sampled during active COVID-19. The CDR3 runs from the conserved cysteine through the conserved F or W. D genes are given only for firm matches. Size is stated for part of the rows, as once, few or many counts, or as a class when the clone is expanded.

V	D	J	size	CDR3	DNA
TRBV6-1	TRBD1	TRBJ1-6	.	CASSELGQYNSPLHF	TGTGCCAGCAGTGAACTGGGACAGTATAATTCACCCCTCCACTTT
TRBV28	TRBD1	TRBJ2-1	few	CASSTSRDSTSQGWVVEFF	TGTGCCAGCAGTACCTCCCGGGACAGTACCTCCCAGGGGTGGGTTGTCGAGTTCTTC
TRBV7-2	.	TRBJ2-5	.	CASSLVGTQYF	TGTGCCAGCAGCTTAGTCGGGACCCAGTACTTC
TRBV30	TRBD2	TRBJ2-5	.	CAWSAGLAPETQYF	TGTGCCTGGAGTGCAGGACTAGCGCCCGAGACCCAGTACTTC
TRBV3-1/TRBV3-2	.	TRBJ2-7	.	CASSQDPLYEQYF	TGTGCCAGCAGCCAAGATCCACTATACGAGCAGTACTTC
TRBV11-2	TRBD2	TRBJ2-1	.	CASSPSGRGGFNEQFF	TGTGCCAGCAGCCCCAGCGGGCGGGGGGGCTTCAATGAGCAGTTCTTC
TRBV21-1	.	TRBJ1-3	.	CASSPTGFGNTIYF	TGTGCCAGCAGCCCCACAGGGTTCGGAAACACCATATATTTT
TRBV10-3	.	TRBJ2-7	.	CAIRVDRNPSYEQYF	TGTGCCATCAGGGTAGACAGGAACCCCTCCTACGAGCAGTACTTC
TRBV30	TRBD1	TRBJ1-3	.	CAWSLTGSGNTIYF	TGTGCCTGGAGTCTGACAGGGTCCGGAAACACCATATATTTT
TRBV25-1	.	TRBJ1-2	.	CASSHEAYGYTF	TGTGCCAGCAGTCATGAAGCCTATGGCTACACCTTC
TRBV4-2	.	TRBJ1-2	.	CASSQVEAGGYGYTF	TGTGCCAGCAGCCAAGTGGAGGCTGGAGGGTATGGCTACACCTTC
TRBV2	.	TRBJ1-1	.	CASSDYGFTEAFF	TGTGCCAGCAGTGACTACGGGTTCACTGAAGCTTTCTTT
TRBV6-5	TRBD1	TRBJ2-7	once	CASSQGQGGAYEQYF	TGTGCCAGCAGTCAGGGACAGGGGGGTGCCTACGAGCAGTACTTC
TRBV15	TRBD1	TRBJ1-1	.	CATSSEAGRGPITEAFF	TGTGCCACCAGCAGTGAGGCTGGCAGGGGGCCTATCACTGAAGCTTTCTTT
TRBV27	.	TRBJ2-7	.	CASSLTAGVEQYF	TGTGCCAGCAGTTTGACTGCGGGTGTCGAGCAGTACTTC
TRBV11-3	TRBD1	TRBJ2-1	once	CASSLRQGIYNEQFF	TGTGCCAGCAGCTTGAGACAGGGGATCTACAATGAGCAGTTCTTC
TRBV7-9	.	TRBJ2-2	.	CASSLQAFSVGELFF	TGTGCCAGCAGCTTACAGGCATTTTCGGTCGGGGAGCTGTTTTTT
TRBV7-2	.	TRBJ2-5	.	CASSLTTRETQYF	TGTGCCAGCAGCCTAACTACTAGAGAGACCCAGTACTTC